Described below is a single T cell receptor (beta chain) sequence and its context. This clone was recorded only once. Its recognized antigen is unknown. Per-base qualities were not stored, and no clone one base away is much larger. Per the germline V gene, SGHDT is the CDR1 and YYEEEE is the CDR2. The CDR3, from cysteine to phenylalanine, totals 15 residues. Of the read, only the CDR3 DNA is kept; its 45 bases are in frame from base 1. Between the V and J ends, shortened by 4 bases and 3 bases respectively, the junction contains 17 bases. This sample is drawn from a study of radiation and T cells in renal cell carcinoma (dated by TCRdb to between 2020 and 2021). Background on the whole study: Samples were obtained from a clinical trial, in which 15 Gy stereotactic body radiation therapy was delivered to primary renal cell carcinomas and nephrectomy was performed 4 weeks later. In total, about 51 samples underwent TCR beta sequencing: 25 or so tumors plus 27 peripheral blood samples. A total of about 4 million unique CDR3 nucleotide sequences, encoding 2.5 million to 3 million unique CDR3 amino acid sequences, were found across all 50 or so samples.

The paper's findings and limits, for the study overall: Effects of radiation dose or scheduling on the TCR repertoire could not be addressed with the single-armed trial design. In blood, the top tumor clonotypes increased from baseline to 2 weeks after radiation and then shrank by 4 weeks, which suggests a temporary expansion of tumor-resident clones. Because no pretreatment tumor biopsies were available, whether clonotypes were present in the tumor at baseline could not be determined. Tracking of blood repertoire dynamics stopped at about 4 weeks after treatment, with no follow-up past that point.

Following the manufacturer's recommendations, the immunoSEQ kit was used to generate TCR beta libraries from genomic DNA. To prepare the libraries, a first multiplex PCR with proprietary primers was run, followed by a second PCR that added unique barcodes, and a bead cleanup was done after each round. A positive control reaction and a negative control reaction, both provided in the kit, were run with every batch of samples. The final libraries were assessed on an Agilent 4200 TapeStation D1000 ScreenTape, pooled by volume, and quantified by qPCR. Sequencing was performed on an Illumina NextSeq500 with a MidOutput 150-cycle cartridge, and 156 Read1 and 15 Index1 cycles were run with kit custom primers. The pooled library was loaded at 1.0 pM, and about 20% PhiX control was spiked in. Concerning the study's data processing: The vendor-processed data were analyzed in R, and a clonotype was defined as all T cells that share the same CDR3 nucleotide sequence. For clone abundance analyses, frequencies were normalized to the 10,000 most abundant clones per sample. Public T cell clones, averaging fewer than five per sample, were removed before analysis. Tumor-enriched and baseline blood-enriched clonotypes were defined by at least a 32-fold difference in abundance between compartments. A beta-binomial differential abundance model was used to identify clonotypes that were expanded or contracted between blood time points. Tumor-blood repertoire similarity was measured with the Baroni-Urbani and Buser coefficient, and groups were compared using two-tailed Wilcoxon tests in R. Entries here come from immuneACCESS through TCRdb and include only in-frame sequences with V and J called. Some clones fail to appear in such tables; in the studies checked, an unresolved V gene covers under half of the shortfall, and the cause of the remainder is unknown. That table is the source of V, J and clone size, and D and trimming were worked out from the DNA. Here the sample has roughly 130,000 clones; around nine tenths occur a single time. The ten most abundant clones make up approximately 6% of the sample.

The sample's time point label is to be understood as: blood 2 weeks post-SBRT. According to the study, the label for this sample's treatment or condition signals: 15 Gy SBRT to primary tumor, nephrectomy 4 weeks later. To follow tumor-enriched clonotypes, peripheral blood was collected serially from radiation-treated patients at baseline and again at 2 weeks and 4 weeks after SBRT. Every patient's renal cell carcinoma showed clear cell pathology. The QIAamp DNA Blood Mini Kit (Qiagen) was used to prepare genomic DNA for TCR sequencing. Only samples passing all quality control checks were included in the analyses.

The chain is encoded by TRBV5-6 joined to TRBJ2-7, with the D assignment possibly TRBD1 or TRBD2, given 5 matching bases for each. The clonotype comes from an older woman with renal cell carcinoma. Material: blood, obtained from a patient whose treatment included radiotherapy and nephrectomy. This receptor has the CDR3 CASSRGGNSLYEQYF. The base sequence is TGTGCCAGCAGCCGGGGCGGCAATTCCCTCTACGAGCAGTACTTC.